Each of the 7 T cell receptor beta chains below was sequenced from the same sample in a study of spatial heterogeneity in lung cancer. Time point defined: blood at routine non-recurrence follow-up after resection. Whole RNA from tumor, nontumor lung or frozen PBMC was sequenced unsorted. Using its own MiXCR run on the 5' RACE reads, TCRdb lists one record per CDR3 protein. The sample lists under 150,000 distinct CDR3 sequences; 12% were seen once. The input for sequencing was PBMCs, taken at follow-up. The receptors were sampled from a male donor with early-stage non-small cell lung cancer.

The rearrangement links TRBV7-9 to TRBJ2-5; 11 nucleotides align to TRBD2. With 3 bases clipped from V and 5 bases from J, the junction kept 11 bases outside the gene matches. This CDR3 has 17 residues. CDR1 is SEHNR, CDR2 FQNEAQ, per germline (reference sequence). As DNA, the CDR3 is TGTGCCAGCAGCTTGCTAGCGGGGGGACCTTCAATTGAGACCCAGTACTTC. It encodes CASSLLAGGPSIETQYF.

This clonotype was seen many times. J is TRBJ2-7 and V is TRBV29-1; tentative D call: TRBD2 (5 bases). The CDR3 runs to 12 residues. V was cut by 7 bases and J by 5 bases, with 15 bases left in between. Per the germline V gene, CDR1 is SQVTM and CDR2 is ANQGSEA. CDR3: CSARTSGNEQYF. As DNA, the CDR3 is TGCAGCGCCAGGACTTCGGGGAACGAGCAGTACTTC.

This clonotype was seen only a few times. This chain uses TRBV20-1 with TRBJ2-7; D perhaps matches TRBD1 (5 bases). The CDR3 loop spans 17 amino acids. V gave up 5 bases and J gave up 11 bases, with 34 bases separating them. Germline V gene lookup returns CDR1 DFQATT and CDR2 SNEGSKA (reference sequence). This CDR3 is CSAARPQGTTLASEKYF. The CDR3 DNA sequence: TGCAGTGCTGCCCGCCCCCAGGGAACTACGTTGGCCAGCGAAAAGTACTTC.

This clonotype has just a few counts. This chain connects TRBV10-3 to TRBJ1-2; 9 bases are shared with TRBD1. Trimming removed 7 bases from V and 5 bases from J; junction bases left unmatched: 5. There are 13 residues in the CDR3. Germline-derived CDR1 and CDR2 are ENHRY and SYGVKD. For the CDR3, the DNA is TGTGCCATCACCGGGACAGGGTTGTATGGCTACACCTTC. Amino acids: CAITGTGLYGYTF.

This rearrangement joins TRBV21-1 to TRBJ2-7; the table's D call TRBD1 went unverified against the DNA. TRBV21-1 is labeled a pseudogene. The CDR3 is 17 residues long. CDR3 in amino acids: CASSKGVRDRGNYEQYF. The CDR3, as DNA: TGTGCCAGCAGCAAAGGGGTCCGGGACAGGGGAAACTACGAGCAGTACTTC.

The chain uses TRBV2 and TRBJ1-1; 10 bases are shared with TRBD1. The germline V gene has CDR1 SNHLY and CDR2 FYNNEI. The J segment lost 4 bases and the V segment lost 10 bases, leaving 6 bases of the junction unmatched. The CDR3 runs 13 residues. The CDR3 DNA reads TGTGCCAACCGGGACAGGGGTTCCACTGAAGCTTTCTTT. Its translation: CANRDRGSTEAFF.

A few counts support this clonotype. The CDR3 here is CASSERDRGSLSEAFF. The CDR3 DNA sequence: TGCGCCAGCAGTGAGAGGGACAGGGGATCGTTATCTGAAGCTTTCTTT. This chain connects TRBV10-2 to TRBJ1-1; TRBD1 agrees at 10 bases. CDR1 and CDR2 (germline): WSHSY, SAAADI. This CDR3 has 16 amino acids. The V gene end was trimmed by 2 bases and the J gene end by 6 bases; junction bases not matched to a gene: 9.